A selection of T cell receptor beta chains follows, all from one sample in a study of CD8+CD57+ T cells in acquired aplastic anemia. Using its own MiXCR run on the reads, TCRdb lists one record per CDR3 protein. The sample yields just over 200,000 distinct CDR3 sequences, 65% seen once. Sequences were obtained from sorted CD4+, CD8+, or CD8+CD57+ T cells (not recorded which) from PBMCs. The receptors were sampled from a human donor with aplastic anemia. Both conserved end residues are part of each CDR3. Each record gives: J gene, clone size, D gene, V gene, CDR3 protein, CDR3 DNA. The D gene is left open where the match is weak. Some rows have no size entry. The others give once, few or many, or a class for an expanded clone.

J gene: TRBJ2-5
clone size: once
D gene: TRBD1
V gene: TRBV5-1
CDR3 protein: CASSLAGDRGMEAQYF
CDR3 DNA: TGCGCCAGCAGCTTGGCTGGGGACAGGGGGATGGAGGCCCAGTACTTC

J gene: TRBJ2-7
clone size: .
D gene: TRBD2
V gene: TRBV5-1
CDR3 protein: CASSLGRTSGVGYEQYF
CDR3 DNA: TGCGCCAGCAGCTTAGGGCGGACTAGCGGGGTTGGCTACGAGCAGTACTTC

J gene: TRBJ2-5
clone size: .
D gene: .
V gene: TRBV15
CDR3 protein: CATSRDGTRQETQYF
CDR3 DNA: TGTGCCACCAGCAGAGACGGGACAAGACAAGAGACCCAGTACTTC

J gene: TRBJ2-3
clone size: once
D gene: .
V gene: TRBV5-1
CDR3 protein: CASSLSGLDTQYF
CDR3 DNA: TGCGCCAGCAGCTTAAGCGGGTTGGATACGCAGTATTTT

J gene: TRBJ2-2
clone size: .
D gene: .
V gene: TRBV2
CDR3 protein: CASREGGDTGELFF
CDR3 DNA: TGTGCCAGCAGGGAGGGGGGGGACACCGGGGAGCTGTTTTTT

J gene: TRBJ1-2
clone size: once
D gene: .
V gene: TRBV4-2
CDR3 protein: CASSQEGVAAF
CDR3 DNA: TGTGCCAGCAGCCAAGAGGGCGTCGCGGCCTTC

J gene: TRBJ2-7
clone size: .
D gene: TRBD2
V gene: TRBV7-6
CDR3 protein: CASSTPGLAKYEQYF
CDR3 DNA: TGTGCCAGCAGCACCCCGGGACTAGCCAAATACGAGCAGTACTTC

J gene: TRBJ2-1
clone size: many
D gene: .
V gene: TRBV15
CDR3 protein: CATSSSRSGQGNEQFF
CDR3 DNA: TGTGCCACCAGCAGCTCCAGGTCGGGACAAGGCAATGAGCAGTTCTTC

J gene: TRBJ1-5
clone size: .
D gene: .
V gene: TRBV19
CDR3 protein: CASTAYSDQPQHF
CDR3 DNA: TGTGCCAGTACCGCTTACTCCGATCAGCCCCAGCATTTT

J gene: TRBJ2-7
clone size: .
D gene: .
V gene: TRBV2
CDR3 protein: CASSRDSRSEQYF
CDR3 DNA: TGTGCCAGCAGCCGGGACTCCAGAAGCGAGCAGTACTTC

J gene: TRBJ1-2
clone size: .
D gene: .
V gene: TRBV24-1
CDR3 protein: CATPVEMGRLDYYGYTF
CDR3 DNA: TGTGCCACCCCCGTGGAGATGGGCCGACTGGATTACTATGGCTACACCTTC

J gene: TRBJ2-1
clone size: .
D gene: .
V gene: TRBV10-1
CDR3 protein: CASSEGHYNEQFF
CDR3 DNA: TGCGCCAGCAGTGAAGGACACTACAATGAGCAGTTCTTC

J gene: TRBJ1-1
clone size: .
D gene: .
V gene: TRBV5-1
CDR3 protein: CASRRREGGNTEAFF
CDR3 DNA: TGCGCCAGCAGGCGAAGGGAAGGGGGGAACACTGAAGCTTTCTTT

J gene: TRBJ2-2
clone size: .
D gene: TRBD2
V gene: TRBV6-6
CDR3 protein: CASVLAGLYTGELFF
CDR3 DNA: TGTGCCAGCGTACTAGCGGGGCTATACACCGGGGAGCTGTTTTTT

J gene: TRBJ1-1
clone size: .
D gene: TRBD1
V gene: TRBV30
CDR3 protein: CAWRAGQGRVNTEAFF
CDR3 DNA: TGTGCCTGGAGAGCGGGACAGGGTAGGGTGAACACTGAAGCTTTCTTT

J gene: TRBJ2-7
clone size: .
D gene: TRBD2
V gene: TRBV11-2
CDR3 protein: CASSTLPSGGYEQYF
CDR3 DNA: TGTGCCAGCAGCACCCTCCCTAGCGGGGGCTACGAGCAGTACTTC